This T cell receptor (beta chain) emerged from a study of identical twins. TCRdb re-called the 5' RACE reads with MiXCR, one entry per CDR3 protein. Of approximately 350,000 distinct CDR3 sequences listed, 9% to 15% were seen once; the top ten hold 6% to 9%. This clonotype appeared a few times. What it recognizes is unknown. Points from the study as a whole: Twin pairs' shared out-of-frame alpha sequences were enriched in low generation probability. Memory repertoires lacked the insertion deficit that abundant cord blood beta clonotypes showed. Zero-insertion analyses might be partly confounded by invariant T cells like MAIT and iNKT.

V was cut by 5 bases and J by 3 bases, with 11 bases left in between. Germline V gene data show CDR1 as SGHTA and CDR2 as FQGNSA. The CDR3 spans 15 residues. Donors were all healthy Caucasians. The sample was also reused in another study, on yellow fever vaccine responses in identical twins.

Sequenced material: CD8+ T cells sorted from blood. The gene calls are TRBV7-2 and TRBJ1-6; the D is unclear. The receptor's source is a woman aged 18-29 years in good health. This chain's CDR3 is CASSPGGLYNSPLHF. The CDR3 bases are TGTGCCAGCAGCCCGGGAGGCCTCTATAATTCACCCCTCCACTTT. The full variable domain, in which reference TRBV7-2 and TRBJ1-6 provide the parts outside the CDR3, is GAGVSQSPSNKVTEKGKDVELRCDPISGHTALYWYRQSLGQGLEFLIYFQGNSAPDKSGLPSDRFSAERTGGSVSTLTIQRTQQEDSAVYLCASSPGGLYNSPLHFGNGTRLTVT.